The rows below give T cell receptor beta chains drawn from one sample of a study of Ad26.COV2.S vaccination and SARS-CoV-2 variants. This table comes from immunoSEQ multiplex PCR, and its TCRdb copy is limited to in-frame clones, with some not included. The table lists about 350,000 clones, approximately 86% of them singletons. The sample consisted of peripheral blood, taken in a trial of Ad26.COV2.S vaccine versus placebo. The receptor set was obtained from a person between 18 and 65 years old who received the Ad26.COV2.S COVID-19 vaccine or a placebo. CDR3s include the opening cysteine and the closing phenylalanine or tryptophan. D genes are given only for firm matches. Part of the rows lack a size; the others show once, few, many or a class for expanded clones.

d_gene: TRBD1
j_gene: TRBJ2-2
v_gene: TRBV27
abundance: -
CDR3nt: TGTGCCAGCAGTTTCCCCACAGGGGGCGTTGTTAACGGGGAGCTGTTTTTT
CDR3aa: CASSFPTGGVVNGELFF

d_gene: TRBD2
j_gene: TRBJ2-2
v_gene: TRBV5-1
abundance: -
CDR3nt: TGCGCCAGCAGCTTGGGGTCAGCGGGGACCGGGGAGCTGTTTTTT
CDR3aa: CASSLGSAGTGELFF

d_gene: TRBD2
j_gene: TRBJ2-3
v_gene: TRBV5-5
abundance: -
CDR3nt: TGTGCCAGCAGCTCAGCGGGGCGTACAGATACGCAGTATTTT
CDR3aa: CASSSAGRTDTQYF

d_gene: -
j_gene: TRBJ2-7
v_gene: TRBV19
abundance: once
CDR3nt: TGTGCCAGTAGTCCCCGGACAGATCTTTACGAGCAGTACTTC
CDR3aa: CASSPRTDLYEQYF

d_gene: -
j_gene: TRBJ2-1
v_gene: TRBV18
abundance: -
CDR3nt: TGTGCCAGCTCACCTGTGGGGGAATTCAATGAGCAGTTCTTC
CDR3aa: CASSPVGEFNEQFF

d_gene: -
j_gene: TRBJ1-1
v_gene: TRBV2
abundance: -
CDR3nt: TGTGCCAGCATGAACACTGAAGCTTTCTTT
CDR3aa: CASMNTEAFF

d_gene: -
j_gene: TRBJ2-5
v_gene: TRBV7-9
abundance: -
CDR3nt: TGTGCCAGCAGCTTAGCAGCCCTTATCCAAGGGACCCAGTACTTC
CDR3aa: CASSLAALIQGTQYF

d_gene: -
j_gene: TRBJ1-2
v_gene: TRBV6-6
abundance: -
CDR3nt: TGTGCCAGCAGTTCAGGGACCAATCGGATGGGCTACACCTTC
CDR3aa: CASSSGTNRMGYTF

d_gene: -
j_gene: TRBJ2-1
v_gene: TRBV24-1
abundance: -
CDR3nt: TGTGCCACCAGTGGAACGACAGGATGGGACAATGAGCAGTTCTTC
CDR3aa: CATSGTTGWDNEQFF

d_gene: TRBD1
j_gene: TRBJ2-1
v_gene: TRBV24-1
abundance: -
CDR3nt: TGTGCCACCAGTGATCCGGACAGGGGGCTCGACAATGAGCAGTTCTTC
CDR3aa: CATSDPDRGLDNEQFF

d_gene: TRBD1
j_gene: TRBJ2-2
v_gene: TRBV5-5
abundance: -
CDR3nt: TGTGCCAGCAGCTTATCAACAGGGGGCACCGGGGAGCTGTTTTTT
CDR3aa: CASSLSTGGTGELFF

d_gene: TRBD1
j_gene: TRBJ2-3
v_gene: TRBV19
abundance: -
CDR3nt: TGTGCCAGTAGTGACAGGGGGCCAGATACGCAGTATTTT
CDR3aa: CASSDRGPDTQYF

d_gene: -
j_gene: TRBJ1-2
v_gene: TRBV7-9
abundance: -
CDR3nt: TGTGCCAGCAGCTTAGAACTTCAGGTCGGCTATGGCTACACCTTC
CDR3aa: CASSLELQVGYGYTF

d_gene: -
j_gene: TRBJ1-6
v_gene: TRBV6-5
abundance: many
CDR3nt: TGTGCCAGCAGCGACCGGTGGTCTAATTCACCCCTCCACTTT
CDR3aa: CASSDRWSNSPLHF

d_gene: TRBD2
j_gene: TRBJ2-2
v_gene: TRBV7-9
abundance: -
CDR3nt: TGTGCCAGCAGCTACAAGCCGGGACTAGAGAACACCGGGGAGCTGTTTTTT
CDR3aa: CASSYKPGLENTGELFF

d_gene: TRBD2
j_gene: TRBJ2-1
v_gene: TRBV25-1
abundance: -
CDR3nt: TGTGCCAGCAGAGCGCTTCTAGCGGGCCTCTACAATGAGCAGTTCTTC
CDR3aa: CASRALLAGLYNEQFF

d_gene: -
j_gene: TRBJ1-1
v_gene: TRBV4-1
abundance: -
CDR3nt: TGCGCCAGCAGCCAAGTCGGGGCAGAGGGGGCTTTCTTT
CDR3aa: CASSQVGAEGAFF

d_gene: TRBD1
j_gene: TRBJ2-1
v_gene: TRBV7-6
abundance: -
CDR3nt: TGTGCCAGCAGCTCACTTCATACTGTTCAGGACAGGGGGGGTAATGAGCAGTTCTTC
CDR3aa: CASSSLHTVQDRGGNEQFF

d_gene: TRBD2
j_gene: TRBJ2-1
v_gene: TRBV7-2
abundance: -
CDR3nt: TGTGCCAGCAGCTTAGCTAGCGGGAGGGGGTACAATGAGCAGTTCTTC
CDR3aa: CASSLASGRGYNEQFF

d_gene: -
j_gene: TRBJ1-4
v_gene: TRBV7-9
abundance: once
CDR3nt: TGTGCCAGCAGCTGGGGAGGATCAGGTCGCGAAAAACTGTTTTTT
CDR3aa: CASSWGGSGREKLFF

d_gene: -
j_gene: TRBJ1-2
v_gene: TRBV28
abundance: -
CDR3nt: TGTGCCAGCAGGGACAGCCCTAACTATGGCTACACCTTC
CDR3aa: CASRDSPNYGYTF

d_gene: TRBD1
j_gene: TRBJ1-1
v_gene: TRBV5-6
abundance: -
CDR3nt: TGTGCCAGCAGCTGGGGGACAGGGGTGACTGAAGCTTTCTTT
CDR3aa: CASSWGTGVTEAFF

d_gene: TRBD1
j_gene: TRBJ1-5
v_gene: TRBV7-8
abundance: -
CDR3nt: TGTGCCAGCGGAGGGACAGGGGGTCAGCCCCAGCATTTT
CDR3aa: CASGGTGGQPQHF

d_gene: TRBD2
j_gene: TRBJ2-7
v_gene: TRBV28
abundance: -
CDR3nt: TGTGCCAGCCGGGGGGGCAGTTCAGAAACCTACGAGCAGTACTTC
CDR3aa: CASRGGSSETYEQYF

d_gene: TRBD2
j_gene: TRBJ2-7
v_gene: TRBV27
abundance: -
CDR3nt: TGTGCCAGCAGTTATGGACTAGCCTACGAGCAGTACTTC
CDR3aa: CASSYGLAYEQYF

d_gene: -
j_gene: TRBJ1-3
v_gene: TRBV7-8
abundance: -
CDR3nt: TGTGCCAGCAGCGTGACGGATCCTGGAAACACCATATATTTT
CDR3aa: CASSVTDPGNTIYF

d_gene: -
j_gene: TRBJ2-3
v_gene: TRBV5-6
abundance: -
CDR3nt: TGTGCCAGCAGCTTGGCGGTGACAGCTGTAGATACGCAGTATTTT
CDR3aa: CASSLAVTAVDTQYF

d_gene: TRBD2
j_gene: TRBJ2-7
v_gene: TRBV5-1
abundance: -
CDR3nt: TGCGCCAGCCGAAGGACGGGAGGGAGGTACGAGCAGTACTTC
CDR3aa: CASRRTGGRYEQYF

d_gene: TRBD1
j_gene: TRBJ2-6
v_gene: TRBV7-3
abundance: -
CDR3nt: TGTGCCAGCAGCTTATTGGGGACAGGGGCCCTGATCTCTGGGGCCAACGTCCTGACTTTC
CDR3aa: CASSLLGTGALISGANVLTF

d_gene: TRBD2
j_gene: TRBJ2-7
v_gene: TRBV5-5
abundance: -
CDR3nt: TGTGCCAGCAGCTTGAGGCTAGCGGGAGGTTCGGTGTACGAGCAGTACTTC
CDR3aa: CASSLRLAGGSVYEQYF

d_gene: -
j_gene: TRBJ2-2
v_gene: TRBV12-3/TRBV12-4
abundance: -
CDR3nt: TGTGCCAGCAGTTTTGCAGGGGAGCTGTTTTTT
CDR3aa: CASSFAGELFF

d_gene: -
j_gene: TRBJ2-3
v_gene: TRBV5-6
abundance: -
CDR3nt: TGTGCCAGCAGCTTGGGGGGTGGGGGCACAGATACGCAGTATTTT
CDR3aa: CASSLGGGGTDTQYF

d_gene: -
j_gene: TRBJ2-1
v_gene: TRBV19
abundance: -
CDR3nt: TGTGCCAGTAGTATCGGGGATTACTCCTACAATGAGCAGTTCTTC
CDR3aa: CASSIGDYSYNEQFF

d_gene: -
j_gene: TRBJ1-1
v_gene: TRBV27
abundance: -
CDR3nt: TGTGCCAGCAGTCTGTCCGGACGGAACACTGAAGCTTTCTTT
CDR3aa: CASSLSGRNTEAFF

d_gene: TRBD1
j_gene: TRBJ1-2
v_gene: TRBV5-1
abundance: -
CDR3nt: TGCGCCAGCAGCCCGGGACAGGGGAATGGCTACACCTTC
CDR3aa: CASSPGQGNGYTF

d_gene: -
j_gene: TRBJ2-1
v_gene: TRBV2
abundance: -
CDR3nt: TGTGCCAGCAGTGAAGAGCGGGTAGTGAATGAGCAGTTCTTC
CDR3aa: CASSEERVVNEQFF

d_gene: TRBD2
j_gene: TRBJ2-7
v_gene: TRBV7-2
abundance: few
CDR3nt: TGTGCCAGCAGCCCGGGACTAGCGGGACAAAGGTCCTCCGAGCAGTACTTC
CDR3aa: CASSPGLAGQRSSEQYF

d_gene: -
j_gene: TRBJ1-4
v_gene: TRBV12-3/TRBV12-4
abundance: -
CDR3nt: TGTGCCAGCAGTTTAATAGGGGAAAAACTGTTTTTT
CDR3aa: CASSLIGEKLFF

d_gene: -
j_gene: TRBJ2-3
v_gene: TRBV27
abundance: -
CDR3nt: TGTGCCAGCAGTCCGGCGGACAGAGATACGCAGTATTTT
CDR3aa: CASSPADRDTQYF

d_gene: -
j_gene: TRBJ2-2
v_gene: TRBV9
abundance: few
CDR3nt: TGTGCCAGCAGCCCCCCAACCCTGAGCACCGGGGAGCTGTTTTTT
CDR3aa: CASSPPTLSTGELFF

d_gene: -
j_gene: TRBJ2-2
v_gene: TRBV7-7
abundance: -
CDR3nt: TGTGCCAGCAGCCCCCAAGGCGGGATGAACACCGGGGAGCTGTTTTTT
CDR3aa: CASSPQGGMNTGELFF

d_gene: TRBD2
j_gene: TRBJ2-7
v_gene: TRBV25-1
abundance: -
CDR3nt: TGTGCCAGCAGCGGGACTAGCGTCTTTACCGAGCAGTACTTC
CDR3aa: CASSGTSVFTEQYF

d_gene: -
j_gene: TRBJ2-5
v_gene: TRBV24-1
abundance: -
CDR3nt: TGTGCCACCAGCGCCCAGGGCAATCAAGAGACCCAGTACTTC
CDR3aa: CATSAQGNQETQYF

d_gene: TRBD2
j_gene: TRBJ2-2
v_gene: TRBV6-2/TRBV6-3
abundance: -
CDR3nt: TGTGCCAGCAGTTACCCCCTGACTAGCGGGGCCGGGGAGCTGTTTTTT
CDR3aa: CASSYPLTSGAGELFF